A selection of T cell receptor beta chains follows, all from one sample in a study of CD8 T cells in ankylosing spondylitis. TCRdb redid the calling of the 5' RACE reads with MiXCR, one entry per CDR3 protein. This table has approximately 400,000 distinct CDR3 sequences, 25% to 30% appearing once. Material for sequencing was blood, either unsorted or a sorted T cell fraction (not recorded which). These receptors were collected from a male donor with ankylosing spondylitis. Each CDR3 is given with its conserved first and last residue. Each record gives: D gene, J gene, V gene, clone size, CDR3 protein, CDR3 DNA. A D gene is named only where the DNA matches it firmly. Not every row has a clone size; where given, it reads once, few, many or a size class.

NA | TRBJ2-3 | TRBV12-3/TRBV12-4 | NA | CASSLALGELTDTQYF | TGTGCCAGCAGTTTAGCGCTCGGGGAATTGACAGATACGCAGTATTTT
NA | TRBJ1-6 | TRBV3-1 | NA | CASSQVVGKFRNSPLHF | TGTGCCAGCAGCCAAGTTGTGGGTAAATTCCGAAATTCACCCCTCCACTTT
TRBD1 | TRBJ2-7 | TRBV18 | NA | CASSPRTGNDEQYF | TGTGCCAGCTCACCACGGACAGGGAACGACGAGCAGTACTTC
NA | TRBJ1-1 | TRBV20-1 | few | CSARDRRGSTEAFF | TGCAGTGCTAGAGATAGGAGGGGGTCCACTGAAGCTTTCTTT
NA | TRBJ2-2 | TRBV6-1 | NA | CASRVFSGELFF | TGTGCCAGCAGGGTTTTCTCCGGGGAGCTGTTTTTT
NA | TRBJ2-7 | TRBV3-1 | many | CASSQGQGGTYEQYF | TGTGCCAGCAGCCAAGGACAGGGAGGGACCTACGAGCAGTACTTC
TRBD1 | TRBJ2-7 | TRBV5-5 | NA | CASSLGQGARYEQYF | TGTGCCAGCAGCTTGGGACAGGGGGCGAGGTACGAGCAGTACTTC
NA | TRBJ2-5 | TRBV5-1 | NA | CASSLANGQSETQYF | TGCGCCAGCAGCTTGGCTAACGGACAGTCTGAGACCCAGTACTTC
NA | TRBJ1-1 | TRBV2 | few | CATGGNTEAFF | TGTGCCACCGGGGGGAACACTGAAGCTTTCTTT
TRBD2 | TRBJ2-7 | TRBV28 | NA | CASRRAIAGAYEQYF | TGTGCCAGCAGACGGGCAATAGCGGGAGCTTACGAGCAGTACTTC
TRBD1 | TRBJ2-1 | TRBV6-1 | NA | CASSSGQGGYNEQFF | TGTGCCAGCAGTAGTGGACAGGGAGGTTACAATGAGCAGTTCTTC
TRBD2 | TRBJ2-2 | TRBV18 | NA | CASSPSSGTTGELFF | TGTGCCAGCTCACCATCTAGCGGGACCACCGGGGAGCTGTTTTTT
TRBD2 | TRBJ2-1 | TRBV2 | NA | CASRSSGSGEQFF | TGTGCCAGCAGGTCTAGCGGGAGTGGGGAGCAGTTCTTC
NA | TRBJ2-7 | TRBV20-1 | NA | CSARGGSSYEQYF | TGCAGTGCTAGAGGGGGGAGCTCCTACGAGCAGTACTTC
NA | TRBJ1-5 | TRBV20-1 | NA | CSARADLDQPQHF | TGCAGTGCTAGAGCGGACCTTGATCAGCCCCAGCATTTT
NA | TRBJ2-3 | TRBV29-1 | once | CSVDRLSGTDTQYF | TGCAGCGTTGATAGGTTGAGTGGCACAGATACGCAGTATTTT
NA | TRBJ1-1 | TRBV15 | few | CATSRDTDTEAFF | TGTGCCACCAGCAGAGATACAGACACTGAAGCTTTCTTT
NA | TRBJ2-6 | TRBV5-1 | few | CASRQSSGANVLTF | TGCGCCAGCAGACAATCCTCTGGGGCCAACGTCCTGACTTTC
TRBD2 | TRBJ2-3 | TRBV2 | NA | CASRAAGAARDTQYF | TGTGCCAGCAGGGCAGCGGGGGCGGCTAGGGATACGCAGTATTTT
NA | TRBJ2-1 | TRBV10-3 | NA | CAISESTGVLSGFF | TGTGCCATCAGTGAGTCGACGGGAGTATTAAGTGGGTTCTTC
NA | TRBJ2-3 | TRBV7-8 | NA | CASSLAAGSSTDTQYF | TGTGCCAGCAGCTTAGCGGCGGGAAGTAGTACAGATACGCAGTATTTT
NA | TRBJ1-1 | TRBV29-1 | few | CSVETGRGTEAFF | TGCAGCGTTGAAACGGGCAGGGGCACTGAAGCTTTCTTT
NA | TRBJ1-1 | TRBV12-3/TRBV12-4 | NA | CASSPREIEYTEAFF | TGTGCCAGCAGTCCCCGGGAGATCGAGTACACTGAAGCTTTCTTT
NA | TRBJ1-5 | TRBV7-9 | few | CASSLLGGEPQHF | TGTGCCAGCAGCCTCCTAGGGGGGGAGCCCCAGCATTTT
TRBD2 | TRBJ2-1 | TRBV16 | NA | CASRTGAGNEQFF | TGTGCCAGCCGAACAGGAGCGGGAAATGAGCAGTTCTTC
NA | TRBJ1-4 | TRBV20-1 | NA | CSARLDSHNEKLFF | TGCAGTGCTAGACTTGACAGCCATAATGAAAAACTGTTTTTT
TRBD2 | TRBJ2-5 | TRBV28 | NA | CASSPRLAGVGETQYF | TGTGCCAGCAGTCCCCGACTAGCGGGAGTGGGAGAGACCCAGTACTTC
TRBD1 | TRBJ1-1 | TRBV18 | NA | CASSQMGQANTEAFF | TGTGCCAGCTCACAGATGGGACAGGCGAACACTGAAGCTTTCTTT
NA | TRBJ2-1 | TRBV24-1 | NA | CATSERGWDEQFF | TGTGCCACCAGTGAGCGGGGCTGGGATGAGCAGTTCTTC
TRBD2 | TRBJ2-3 | TRBV7-9 | NA | CASSLLASGSGTDTQYF | TGTGCCAGCAGCTTATTGGCTAGCGGGAGCGGCACAGATACGCAGTATTTT
NA | TRBJ2-1 | TRBV7-2 | few | CASSPSGTLTMKQFF | TGTGCCAGCAGCCCCTCCGGGACTCTCACAATGAAGCAGTTCTTC
NA | TRBJ1-5 | TRBV12-3/TRBV12-4 | few | CASRLGLGGNQPQHF | TGTGCCAGCAGACTGGGCCTCGGGGGCAATCAGCCCCAGCATTTT
TRBD2 | TRBJ2-4 | TRBV20-1 | once | CSASPPGLAVYRAIGIQYF | TGCAGTGCCTCCCCTCCGGGACTAGCGGTCTATAGGGCTATAGGCATTCAGTACTTC
NA | TRBJ1-4 | TRBV7-9 | NA | CASIFDMNEKLFF | TGTGCCAGCATCTTTGACATGAATGAAAAACTGTTTTTT
TRBD2 | TRBJ2-5 | TRBV11-1 | few | CASAGGRLETQYF | TGTGCCAGCGCCGGCGGGAGATTGGAGACCCAGTACTTC
NA | TRBJ2-5 | TRBV7-8 | few | CASSLGIRGNQETQYF | TGTGCCAGCAGCTTAGGCATCAGGGGTAACCAAGAGACCCAGTACTTC
NA | TRBJ2-5 | TRBV24-1 | NA | CAISGPEETQYF | TGTGCCATTAGTGGCCCGGAGGAGACCCAGTACTTC
TRBD2 | TRBJ2-1 | TRBV20-1 | few | CSAPHLAGVYNEQFF | TGCAGTGCTCCCCACCTAGCGGGAGTCTACAATGAGCAGTTCTTC
TRBD2 | TRBJ2-7 | TRBV5-1 | NA | CASSLLTGGPYEQYF | TGCGCCAGCAGCTTGTTAACGGGGGGTCCCTACGAGCAGTACTTC
NA | TRBJ1-5 | TRBV12-3/TRBV12-4 | NA | CASSKDSGRNQPQHF | TGTGCCAGCAGTAAGGACAGCGGACGTAATCAGCCCCAGCATTTT
TRBD1 | TRBJ2-6 | TRBV12-3/TRBV12-4 | few | CASSTGGSGANVLTF | TGTGCCAGCAGTACAGGGGGAAGTGGGGCCAACGTCCTGACTTTC
TRBD2 | TRBJ2-7 | TRBV12-3/TRBV12-4 | NA | CASSFGLAGLSSYEQYF | TGTGCCAGCAGTTTTGGACTAGCGGGACTGAGCTCCTACGAGCAGTACTTC
NA | TRBJ1-3 | TRBV19 | NA | CASRKWSTGASGNTIYF | TGTGCCAGTAGGAAGTGGTCAACGGGGGCGAGTGGAAACACCATATATTTT
TRBD1 | TRBJ2-2 | TRBV7-2 | few | CASLPSTGENTGELFF | TGTGCCAGCTTACCATCGACAGGGGAAAACACCGGGGAGCTGTTTTTT
TRBD2 | TRBJ2-1 | TRBV27 | NA | CASSLYTSGRNEQFF | TGTGCCAGCAGTTTATATACTAGCGGGAGGAATGAGCAGTTCTTC
NA | TRBJ2-5 | TRBV20-1 | few | CSAPLWGRDQETQYF | TGCAGTGCCCCGCTATGGGGCCGAGACCAAGAGACCCAGTACTTC
TRBD2 | TRBJ2-1 | TRBV7-9 | NA | CASSYTSGSYNEQFF | TGTGCCAGCAGTTACACTAGCGGGAGTTACAATGAGCAGTTCTTC
TRBD1 | TRBJ1-4 | TRBV20-1 | NA | CSARTGPEKLFF | TGCAGTGCTCGGACAGGTCCTGAAAAACTGTTTTTT
TRBD1 | TRBJ1-2 | TRBV6-6 | few | CASSKQGAGGYTF | TGTGCCAGCAGCAAACAGGGGGCGGGGGGCTACACCTTC
NA | TRBJ2-3 | TRBV29-1 | NA | CSVEGALKDTQYF | TGCAGCGTTGAGGGGGCGCTTAAAGATACGCAGTATTTT
TRBD2 | TRBJ2-7 | TRBV6-4 | NA | CASSREGLVPSYEQYF | TGTGCCAGCTCACGGGAGGGACTAGTTCCTTCCTACGAGCAGTACTTC
TRBD2 | TRBJ2-1 | TRBV24-1 | few | CATSDATSGREEEQFF | TGTGCCACCAGTGACGCGACTAGCGGGAGGGAGGAAGAGCAGTTCTTC
NA | TRBJ1-2 | TRBV7-2 | many | CASSLDYGYTF | TGTGCCAGCAGCTTAGACTATGGCTACACCTTC
NA | TRBJ2-2 | TRBV20-1 | NA | CSASGGGRANTGELFF | TGCAGTGCTAGCGGCGGCGGGCGTGCGAACACCGGGGAGCTGTTTTTT
NA | TRBJ1-2 | TRBV7-9 | NA | CASSTRYGYTF | TGTGCCAGCAGCACCCGATATGGCTACACCTTC
NA | TRBJ2-1 | TRBV7-2 | NA | CASSSRNRVYNEQFF | TGTGCCAGCAGCTCCCGGAACAGGGTTTACAATGAGCAGTTCTTC